Below, 14 T cell receptor beta chains from the same sample are listed, as sequenced in a study of regulatory T cells in long-lasting Graves disease (dated by TCRdb to 2020 to 2022). Libraries were built with multiplex PCR. Sequencing took place on an Illumina HiSeq 4000. CDR3 regions were amplified by Arm-PCR with iRepertoire HTBI primers to construct TCR beta libraries. The raw public data were reprocessed by TCRdb itself: fastp quality trimming at Q25, MiXCR clonotype calling, in-frame beta chains only. Here each entry gathers all rows of one CDR3 protein and keeps the most common genes and DNA. The sample table holds roughly 300,000 distinct CDR3 sequences, of which 22% were seen once. Jointly, the top ten make up roughly 56% of the sample. This sample's time point label indicates: persistent/refractory GD, antithyroid drugs over 5 years with positive TRAb. For both TCR sequencing and RNA sequencing, RNA was extracted from PBMCs in TRIzol.

Sequenced here: peripheral blood mononuclear cells (PBMCs), sampled when the disease was refractory, from a patient treated with antithyroid drugs. The receptors stem from a female donor with Graves disease.

The chain links TRBV19 to TRBJ1-5; 8 bases fit TRBD1. The V gene's germline CDR1 is LNHDA and CDR2 SQIVND (reference sequence). The CDR3 has 16 amino acids. The junction had 12 bases not matched to a gene; V was cut back by 4 bases and J by 7 bases. CDR3 residues: CASSTAGGYLGQPQHF. The CDR3 DNA sequence: TGTGCCAGTAGTACGGCAGGGGGCTATCTAGGACAGCCCCAGCATTTT.

In its sample, this clonotype was seen many times. The V gene is TRBV7-2, the J gene TRBJ1-3; D not resolved. The ends were cut back, 2 bases at V and 4 bases at J, with 3 bases in the middle. The CDR3 is made up of 12 amino acids. Germline V gives CDR1 SGHTA, CDR2 FQGNSA. The CDR3 loop is CASSLRGNTIYF. The CDR3 coding sequence is TGTGCCAGCAGCTTACGGGGAAACACCATATATTTT. Complete variable domain (other parts from reference TRBV7-2 and TRBJ1-3): GAGVSQSPSNKVTEKGKDVELRCDPISGHTALYWYRQSLGQGLEFLIYFQGNSAPDKSGLPSDRFSAERTGGSVSTLTIQRTQQEDSAVYLCASSLRGNTIYFGEGSWLTVV.

This clonotype was observed a handful of times. The chain uses TRBV7-2 and TRBJ2-5; tentatively, D is TRBD1 (5 bases). The V end was cut by 0 bases, the J end by 5 bases, with 13 bases between. This CDR3 has 15 amino acids. CDR1 SGHTA and CDR2 FQGNSA come from the germline V gene. The CDR3: CASSLALERGETQYF. Here the CDR3 DNA reads TGTGCCAGCAGCTTAGCGCTGGAAAGGGGTGAGACCCAGTACTTC.

Only a few counts were recorded for this clonotype. This chain connects TRBV11-2 to TRBJ2-4, with D uncertain. The CDR3 consists of 14 residues. The germline V and J ends were trimmed by 5 bases and 5 bases, with 13 bases remaining between them. Germline V gene sequence: CDR1 SGHAT, CDR2 FQNNGV. The DNA of the CDR3 is TGTGCCAGCAGCGTCCGGGCCCGCGAAAACATTCAGTACTTC. Amino acids: CASSVRARENIQYF.

Here the CDR3 DNA reads TGCAGTGCTAGAGGTAGTGGAGGGCCGGTCTACGAGCAGTACTTC. It yields the protein CSARGSGGPVYEQYF. J is TRBJ2-7 and V is TRBV20-1, with D perhaps matching TRBD2 (6 bases). The CDR3 loop spans 15 amino acids. Trimming left V 1 base short and J 3 bases short, with 16 bases between. The germline V gene has CDR1 DFQATT and CDR2 SNEGSKA (reference sequence).

The chain carries TRBV29-1 and TRBJ2-1, with 8 bases that match TRBD2. Germline V lookup: CDR1 SQVTM, CDR2 ANQGSEA. The CDR3 is 14 amino acids. Germline trimming cut 3 bases from V and 6 bases from J; bases unmatched to any gene: 7. The CDR3 DNA is TGCAGCGTTGAGTCTGTTCGGGAGGGCAATGAGCAGTTCTTC. This gives the protein CSVESVREGNEQFF.

This clonotype showed up many times. The chain employs TRBV20-1 and TRBJ1-5; D might be TRBD1 (5 bases). The germline V gene has CDR1 DFQATT and CDR2 SNEGSKA (reference sequence). V dropped 0 bases and J dropped 4 bases, with 10 bases sitting between them. The CDR3 extends over 14 amino acids. This CDR3 reads CSARERAGNQPQHF. CDR3 DNA sequence: TGCAGTGCTAGAGAACGGGCAGGGAATCAGCCCCAGCATTTT.

This clonotype was seen a handful of times. The chain uses TRBV20-1 and TRBJ1-5; D may be TRBD1 (5 bases). Germline-derived CDR1 and CDR2 are DFQATT and SNEGSKA (reference sequence). This CDR3 region has 14 residues. The ends were cut back, 6 bases at V and 0 bases at J, with 12 bases in the middle. As DNA, the CDR3 is TGCAGTGCCAGTCGGGACCATAGCAATCAGCCCCAGCATTTT. Encoded protein: CSASRDHSNQPQHF.

The chain links TRBV28 to TRBJ2-1, with 9 positions matching TRBD2. The junction had 7 bases not matched to a gene; V was cut back by 6 bases and J by 4 bases. The CDR3 is 15 residues long. Germline loops: CDR1 MDHEN, CDR2 SYDVKM. CDR3 region: CASSHRLADYNEQFF. CDR3 DNA sequence: TGTGCCAGCAGCCACCGACTAGCGGATTACAATGAGCAGTTCTTC.

CDR3 DNA: TGTGCCAGCAGCGTAGGTTGGGTTGTTGTGATAGCGGCGATCCTGCTAATGAACGAGCAGTACTTC. Translation: CASSVGWVVVIAAILLMNEQYF. The chain links TRBV9 to TRBJ2-7; TRBD2 might be the D (6 bases). V lost 0 bases, J lost 5 bases, and 36 bases lay in between. The CDR3 is 22 amino acids. Germline loops: CDR1 SGDLS, CDR2 YYNGEE.

This clonotype was counted at least ten times. The chain employs TRBV12-3 or TRBV12-4 and TRBJ2-3; D gene uncertain. This CDR3 is 18 amino acids long. V lost 6 bases and J lost 2, with 24 bases in between. CDR3: CASRIPRLKRANTDTQYF. The CDR3 DNA reads as TGTGCCAGCAGAATTCCCAGACTTAAAAGAGCAAACACAGATACGCAGTATTTT.

The chain is built from TRBV20-1 and TRBJ2-7; a weak D match, TRBD1 (6 bases). The V gene lost 6 bases and the J gene lost 3 bases, with 12 bases spanning the gap. The CDR3 has 12 residues. From germline, CDR1 is DFQATT and CDR2 SNEGSKA (reference sequence). The CDR3 is CSALPTGYEQYF. The CDR3 coding sequence is TGCAGTGCGCTACCGACAGGCTACGAGCAGTACTTC.

This clonotype was recorded at least ten times. The rearrangement joins TRBV2 to TRBJ2-2; D is ambiguous. Trimming took 3 bases from V and 8 from J, leaving 13 bases between them. The CDR3 length is 14 residues. Germline V gene lookup returns CDR1 SNHLY and CDR2 FYNNEI. The CDR3, as DNA: TGTGCCAGCAGTGACCCCCCCGGAGTGGGGGAGCTGTTTTTT. Translation gives CASSDPPGVGELFF. Filled out from reference TRBV2 and TRBJ2-2, the complete variable domain reads EPEVTQTPSHQVTQMGQEVILRCVPISNHLYFYWYRQILGQKVEFLVSFYNNEISEKSEIFDDQFSVERPDGSNFTLKIRSTKLEDSAMYFCASSDPPGVGELFFGEGSRLTVL.

This clonotype was observed at least ten times. This chain connects TRBV5-5 to TRBJ1-6, with D hard to call. The germline V and J ends were trimmed by 0 bases and 8 bases, with 6 bases remaining between them. This CDR3 spans 13 amino acids. The germline gives CDR1 SGHKS, CDR2 YYEKEE (reference sequence). CDR3 DNA: TGTGCCAGCAGCTTGGGGTCGGATTCACCCCTCCACTTT. This gives the protein CASSLGSDSPLHF.